This entry features one TCR beta chain sequence. The antigen is unknown. RNA transcripts yielded amplified TCR beta CDR3 regions. A set of HTBI primers served as the primers for a first-round RT-PCR of the TCR CDR3. TCRdb re-derived calls from the multiplex PCR reads in MiXCR, one entry per CDR3 protein. Of 500,000 to 600,000 distinct CDR3 sequences listed, about 20% are singletons. Germline CDR1 ENHRY, CDR2 SYGVKD. Trimming cost V 10 bases and J 6 bases, with 11 bases left between them. The CDR3 consists of 11 residues. Uncontrolled infection, other autoimmune disease, pregnancy and lactation each barred patients from inclusion. Used for diagnoses were clinical symptoms, serum thyroxine and TRAb, thyroid ultrasound and orbital computed tomography. Each 10 ml fresh peripheral blood draw supplied the PBMCs. The data belong to a study of T cells in Graves' hyperthyroidism and ophthalmopathy. Broader study findings: Blood also showed most of the thyroid clonotypes that were expanded above 0.001.

The sequence was obtained from a man in his forties or fifties with Graves' ophthalmopathy. The chain is built from TRBV10-3 and TRBJ2-3; a weak D match, TRBD2 (6 bases). The sequenced sample consisted of blood. The CDR3, as DNA: TGTGCCACTCACCGGGGGGATACGCAGTATTTT. Translation: CATHRGDTQYF.